This is a list of T cell receptor beta chains from one sample in a study of identical twins. Each CDR3 protein gets one entry after TCRdb re-called the 5' RACE reads with MiXCR. The sample lists hundreds of thousands of distinct CDR3 sequences; approximately 8.3% were seen once. The same sample was also used in a study of yellow fever vaccine responses in identical twins.

Source material: memory (CD45RO+) T cells sorted from blood. All receptors come from a woman younger than 30 in good health. The CDR3 runs from the conserved cysteine through the conserved F or W. Clone sizes are given selectively: once, few, many, or a class where the clone is expanded.

v_gene: TRBV12-3/TRBV12-4
j_gene: TRBJ2-1
abundance: many
CDR3aa: CASSPLSQGRTNNEQFF

v_gene: TRBV2
j_gene: TRBJ2-2
abundance: few
CDR3aa: CASRTGTSDNTGELFF

v_gene: TRBV20-1
j_gene: TRBJ2-3
abundance: -
CDR3aa: CSARGTNVQGSDTQYF

v_gene: TRBV28
j_gene: TRBJ1-5
abundance: few
CDR3aa: CASSSTGVHNQPQHF

v_gene: TRBV20-1
j_gene: TRBJ2-3
abundance: many
CDR3aa: CSASWAGPRRDTQYF

v_gene: TRBV12-3/TRBV12-4
j_gene: TRBJ1-2
abundance: few
CDR3aa: CASTNRYGYTF

v_gene: TRBV6-1
j_gene: TRBJ2-1
abundance: few
CDR3aa: CASNQGGPNEQFF

v_gene: TRBV12-3/TRBV12-4
j_gene: TRBJ1-1
abundance: many
CDR3aa: CASSLGLGGTEAFF

v_gene: TRBV6-5
j_gene: TRBJ2-1
abundance: -
CDR3aa: CASSYGIGASGSLEQFF

v_gene: TRBV18
j_gene: TRBJ2-5
abundance: -
CDR3aa: CASSAGGARQETQYF

v_gene: TRBV20-1
j_gene: TRBJ1-6
abundance: few
CDR3aa: CSAPPGQGNSPLHF

v_gene: TRBV6-1
j_gene: TRBJ2-2
abundance: -
CDR3aa: CASSWIIGVDTGELFF

v_gene: TRBV18
j_gene: TRBJ2-7
abundance: many
CDR3aa: CASSRGPESYEQYF

v_gene: TRBV3-1
j_gene: TRBJ1-4
abundance: many
CDR3aa: CASSLGQAVGEKLFF

v_gene: TRBV7-2
j_gene: TRBJ2-2
abundance: -
CDR3aa: CASSLVPRTNTGELFF

v_gene: TRBV29-1
j_gene: TRBJ2-1
abundance: few
CDR3aa: CSVRGQGGLAGYYNEQFF

v_gene: TRBV6-1
j_gene: TRBJ1-3
abundance: few
CDR3aa: CASSERSGATGNTIYF

v_gene: TRBV6-2/TRBV6-3
j_gene: TRBJ1-1
abundance: few
CDR3aa: CASTLSSEAFF

v_gene: TRBV3-1
j_gene: TRBJ2-1
abundance: many
CDR3aa: CASTQSSYNEQFF

v_gene: TRBV20-1
j_gene: TRBJ2-7
abundance: -
CDR3aa: CSARDGSSDYEQYF

v_gene: TRBV12-3/TRBV12-4
j_gene: TRBJ2-1
abundance: many
CDR3aa: CASNQIAGYNEQFF

v_gene: TRBV2
j_gene: TRBJ2-3
abundance: -
CDR3aa: CASSLGVGTDTQYF

v_gene: TRBV7-2
j_gene: TRBJ2-3
abundance: -
CDR3aa: CASSLAGRQYF

v_gene: TRBV12-3/TRBV12-4
j_gene: TRBJ2-2
abundance: -
CDR3aa: CASSRRTSGRTGELFF

v_gene: TRBV28
j_gene: TRBJ1-4
abundance: few
CDR3aa: CASSSDRGGGEKLFF

v_gene: TRBV5-1
j_gene: TRBJ1-1
abundance: -
CDR3aa: CASSQGQGVEAFF

v_gene: TRBV6-2/TRBV6-3
j_gene: TRBJ2-7
abundance: few
CDR3aa: CASDRGANYEQYF

v_gene: TRBV10-2
j_gene: TRBJ1-2
abundance: few
CDR3aa: CASSDSRGYGYTF

v_gene: TRBV7-2
j_gene: TRBJ1-6
abundance: few
CDR3aa: CASSLGATAHF

v_gene: TRBV3-1
j_gene: TRBJ1-4
abundance: -
CDR3aa: CASSQGLQLNEKLFF

v_gene: TRBV15
j_gene: TRBJ2-1
abundance: many
CDR3aa: CATSRDPRTSGDGTYNEQFF

v_gene: TRBV6-5
j_gene: TRBJ2-1
abundance: -
CDR3aa: CASSQGRSQFF

v_gene: TRBV7-9
j_gene: TRBJ2-1
abundance: -
CDR3aa: CASSSQTDEQFF

v_gene: TRBV7-8
j_gene: TRBJ2-1
abundance: many
CDR3aa: CASSETGSSYNEQFF

v_gene: TRBV6-2/TRBV6-3
j_gene: TRBJ1-3
abundance: many
CDR3aa: CASSYLHRNTIYF

v_gene: TRBV3-1
j_gene: TRBJ2-3
abundance: many
CDR3aa: CASSRTRTETDTQYF

v_gene: TRBV7-2
j_gene: TRBJ2-7
abundance: -
CDR3aa: CASSPASGQGGYEQYF

v_gene: TRBV28
j_gene: TRBJ1-5
abundance: -
CDR3aa: CASSFPLQPQHF

v_gene: TRBV5-1
j_gene: TRBJ2-7
abundance: many
CDR3aa: CASSLSEGRYEQYF

v_gene: TRBV10-3
j_gene: TRBJ2-7
abundance: many
CDR3aa: CAISESRTGGNEQYF

v_gene: TRBV7-2
j_gene: TRBJ2-5
abundance: few
CDR3aa: CASSLDLGTQYF

v_gene: TRBV20-1
j_gene: TRBJ2-1
abundance: few
CDR3aa: CSARAPGGRHEQFF

v_gene: TRBV28
j_gene: TRBJ1-5
abundance: few
CDR3aa: CASSPPRLGNQPQHF

v_gene: TRBV12-3/TRBV12-4
j_gene: TRBJ2-4
abundance: -
CDR3aa: CASSSGLAGGQLKNIQYF

v_gene: TRBV20-1
j_gene: TRBJ2-3
abundance: -
CDR3aa: CSANNRPDTQYF

v_gene: TRBV5-1
j_gene: TRBJ2-3
abundance: -
CDR3aa: CASSLTGGKTDTQYF

v_gene: TRBV18
j_gene: TRBJ2-5
abundance: many
CDR3aa: CASSSSSGRRETQYF

v_gene: TRBV7-7
j_gene: TRBJ2-5
abundance: few
CDR3aa: CASSPSGTGEETQYF

v_gene: TRBV12-3/TRBV12-4
j_gene: TRBJ2-5
abundance: few
CDR3aa: CASSRGGGWQETQYF

v_gene: TRBV20-1
j_gene: TRBJ2-1
abundance: many
CDR3aa: CSAMAGLYNEQFF

v_gene: TRBV5-5
j_gene: TRBJ2-3
abundance: few
CDR3aa: CASSLGRASGNTDTQYF

v_gene: TRBV30
j_gene: TRBJ2-7
abundance: few
CDR3aa: CAWSSRADEQYF

v_gene: TRBV11-1
j_gene: TRBJ2-1
abundance: many
CDR3aa: CASSQPTTLAGKAYEQFF

v_gene: TRBV20-1
j_gene: TRBJ2-2
abundance: many
CDR3aa: CSASGTNTGELFF

v_gene: TRBV24-1
j_gene: TRBJ2-4
abundance: many
CDR3aa: CATSDPAGTERDIQYF

v_gene: TRBV29-1
j_gene: TRBJ2-3
abundance: many
CDR3aa: CSVGVGTDTQYF

v_gene: TRBV11-2
j_gene: TRBJ2-3
abundance: few
CDR3aa: CASSERGVTDTQYF